This T cell receptor beta chain derives from a study of breast tumors, draining lymph nodes, adjacent tissues. General observations from the study: The lymph node origin of tumor T cells was framed as consistent with a hypothesis, not demonstrated.

The CDR3 spans 15 residues. Germline lookup yields CDR1 SGDLS and CDR2 YYNGEE. Trimming took off 0 bases at V and 4 bases at J, with 13 bases between the two ends. TCRdb called the multiplex PCR reads again in MiXCR, with one record for every CDR3 protein. The sample shows some 22,000 distinct CDR3 sequences, 60% to 75% of them seen only once. With regard to this clonotype: Its antigen is not identified.

The chain is built from TRBV9 and TRBJ2-5, with D perhaps TRBD2 (5 bases). The sequence came from a female donor with breast cancer. Some clones in this sample may be carry-over from other donors' samples. The sequencing input was tumor-adjacent breast tissue. The CDR3, as DNA: TGTGCCAGCAGCGTAGCGGCTAGCCGCTTAGAGACCCAGTACTTC. Its protein product is CASSVAASRLETQYF.